Sequencing of this T cell receptor beta chain was carried out in a study of blood T cell repertoires in COVID-19. Looking at the study overall: COVID-19 samples collected from the United States, Italy and Spain covered acute and convalescent phases.

V lost 3 bases and J lost 6; bases outside the gene matches: 6. The CDR3 runs 14 residues. Germline V gives CDR1 MDHEN, CDR2 SYDVKM. In the source study's methods: Amplified reference gene primers provided the basis for estimating nucleated cell counts. Libraries were prepared by immunoSEQ multiplex PCR; TCRdb keeps only in-frame clonotypes and omits some of them. The DNA was the basis for D and trimming; V, J and clone size are from that table. The table has about 140,000 clones, about four fifths seen once. The chain is built from TRBV28 and TRBJ1-1; 8 bases match TRBD1. Sequenced: peripheral blood. The TCR sequence derives from a man between 25 and 39 years old with COVID-19, enrolled during active disease. The CDR3 nucleotides read TGTGCCAGCAGTTTCGGGCAGGGGGCCTCTGAAGCTTTCTTT. Its translation: CASSFGQGASEAFF.